This T cell receptor (beta chain) was observed in a study of blood T cell repertoires in COVID-19. Across the whole study: Donors in the United States, Italy and Spain gave samples during acute or convalescent COVID-19. In each case, the material was cDNA or gDNA derived from T cells, B-cell-depleted T cells, or PBMCs.

Authors' methods: Nucleated cell counts were estimated from reference gene primer amplification. The repertoire was sequenced with immunoSEQ multiplex PCR; TCRdb's copy has only in-frame clones and lacks some. The D gene and trimming were derived from the DNA, and the V and J assignments and clone size from that table. Counted here are around 86,000 clones, around 87% occurring once; the ten biggest clones make up around 5%. V lost 0 bases to trimming and J lost 8 bases, with 12 bases between them. This CDR3 region has 14 residues. The germline V gene encodes CDR1 SGHRS and CDR2 YFSETQ. This clone came up once.

This TCR derives from a woman older than 75 with acute or convalescent COVID-19. The chain is built from TRBV5-1 and TRBJ1-3; TRBD1 might be the D (6 bases). Input material: peripheral blood. The CDR3 is CASSLVPGQDTIYF. The CDR3 coding sequence is TGCGCCAGCAGCTTGGTCCCGGGACAAGACACCATATATTTT.